A selection of T cell receptor beta chains follows, all from one sample in a study of T cell repertoires in cytomegalovirus infection. MiXCR was run by TCRdb on the reads, yielding one entry per CDR3 protein. The sample lists fewer than 950,000 distinct CDR3 sequences; around a third were seen once. These receptors have no identified antigens. The specimen was cultured CD8+ T cells from PBMCs, collected from culture after CMV antigen stimulation. The receptor set was obtained from a human donor in good health (CMV status not recorded). Some clones in this sample may be carry-over from other donors' samples. Each CDR3 is given with its conserved first and last residue. The D gene is left open where the match is weak. Clone size is not always given. Where it is, it says once, few, many or a class for expanded clones.

V	size	J	D	length	CDR3	DNA
TRBV4-1	-	TRBJ1-1	-	13	CASSQASVLQAFF	TGCGCCAGCAGCCAAGCTTCCGTTTTACAAGCTTTCTTT
TRBV6-6	few	TRBJ2-1	-	16	CASSKGGGAAYNEQFF	TGTGCCAGCTCAAAGGGGGGGGGGGCCGCCTACAATGAGCAGTTCTTC
TRBV27	few	TRBJ1-5	-	13	CASSFGNNQPQHF	TGTGCCAGCAGTTTTGGAAACAATCAGCCCCAGCATTTT
TRBV24-1	few	TRBJ1-1	TRBD1	15	CATRAGTGENTEAFF	TGTGCCACCAGGGCCGGGACAGGGGAGAACACTGAAGCTTTCTTT
TRBV15	-	TRBJ2-1	-	15	CATSRYRDLYNEQFF	TGTGCCACCAGCAGGTACCGGGACTTGTACAATGAGCAGTTCTTC
TRBV6-6	-	TRBJ1-2	-	19	CASSYSLTPRDTANYGYTF	TGTGCCAGCAGTTACTCCCTTACTCCTCGGGACACTGCTAACTATGGCTACACCTTC
TRBV19	few	TRBJ2-3	TRBD2	16	CASSPIGGFGTDTQYF	TGTGCCAGTAGCCCCATCGGGGGGTTCGGCACAGATACGCAGTATTTT
TRBV2	few	TRBJ1-1	TRBD1	15	CASSGLTGLNTEAFF	TGTGCCAGCAGTGGCCTGACAGGGTTGAACACTGAAGCTTTCTTT
TRBV29-1	-	TRBJ1-2	-	13	CSVKEPGTYGYTF	TGCAGCGTTAAAGAGCCGGGGACCTATGGCTACACCTTC
TRBV14	-	TRBJ2-1	-	14	CASSQDQTRNEQFF	TGTGCCAGCAGCCAAGATCAAACCCGCAATGAGCAGTTCTTC
TRBV6-1	-	TRBJ1-6	-	16	CASPSTENNYNSPLHF	TGTGCCAGCCCCTCGACCGAGAACAATTATAATTCACCCCTCCACTTT
TRBV6-1	-	TRBJ1-1	-	14	CASSYTDSGTEAFF	TGTGCCAGCAGTTATACGGACAGCGGGACTGAAGCTTTCTTT
TRBV4-1	many	TRBJ1-1	-	13	CASSQGGYTEAFF	TGCGCCAGCAGCCAAGGAGGTTACACTGAAGCTTTCTTT
TRBV19	-	TRBJ2-2	TRBD2	15	CVSSILGTSFGELFF	TGTGTCAGTAGTATACTCGGGACTAGCTTCGGGGAGCTGTTTTTT
TRBV9	-	TRBJ1-2	-	12	CASSPLVEGYTF	TGTGCCAGCAGCCCTTTGGTGGAGGGCTACACCTTC
TRBV7-9	few	TRBJ2-7	-	13	CASSERTGYEQYF	TGTGCCAGCAGCGAACGGACGGGCTACGAGCAGTACTTC
TRBV7-6	many	TRBJ2-1	TRBD1	15	CASSKDRGLYNEQFF	TGTGCCAGCAGCAAAGACAGGGGGCTGTACAATGAGCAGTTCTTC
TRBV15	few	TRBJ2-1	-	13	CATSREPQNEQFF	TGTGCCACCAGCAGAGAACCACAGAATGAGCAGTTCTTC
TRBV19	-	TRBJ2-5	-	12	CASDSGGETQYF	TGTGCCAGTGACTCCGGGGGCGAGACCCAGTACTTC
TRBV12-3/TRBV12-4	-	TRBJ1-1	-	14	CASSSGMMNTEAFF	TGTGCCAGCAGTTCGGGTATGATGAACACTGAAGCTTTCTTT
TRBV27	-	TRBJ2-6	-	14	CASGGGSGANVLTF	TGTGCCAGCGGTGGGGGCTCTGGGGCCAACGTCCTGACTTTC
TRBV7-9	few	TRBJ1-1	-	14	CASSLAGNPTEAFF	TGTGCCAGCAGCTTAGCGGGAAATCCGACTGAAGCTTTCTTT
TRBV6-5	few	TRBJ2-2	TRBD2	16	CASSLGLARPTGELFF	TGTGCCAGCAGTTTGGGACTAGCGCGACCCACTGGGGAGCTGTTTTTT
TRBV7-6	-	TRBJ2-1	-	14	CASSPGVVRGEQFF	TGTGCCAGCAGCCCCGGGGTAGTTAGAGGTGAGCAGTTCTTC
TRBV11-1	-	TRBJ1-6	-	16	CASSLSRDAYNSPLHF	TGTGCCAGCAGCTTAAGTCGGGATGCCTATAATTCACCCCTCCACTTT
TRBV12-3/TRBV12-4	few	TRBJ1-1	-	14	CASLPSGSGTEAFF	TGTGCCAGCCTCCCGAGTGGCTCCGGCACTGAAGCTTTCTTT
TRBV20-1	-	TRBJ2-5	TRBD2	14	CSASGLAGGETQYF	TGCAGTGCATCCGGGCTAGCGGGGGGAGAGACCCAGTACTTC
TRBV28	few	TRBJ2-4	-	13	CASSHMEQNIQYF	TGTGCCAGCAGTCATATGGAACAAAACATTCAGTACTTC
TRBV7-9	few	TRBJ1-3	-	14	CASSLIWSGNTIYF	TGTGCCAGCAGCTTAATTTGGTCTGGAAACACCATATATTTT
TRBV6-2/TRBV6-3	few	TRBJ1-2	-	14	CASSYSTAVYGYTF	TGTGCCAGCAGTTACTCAACGGCGGTTTATGGCTACACCTTC
TRBV7-2	many	TRBJ2-7	-	13	CASSLGLYYEQYF	TGTGCCAGCAGCTTAGGGCTCTACTACGAGCAGTACTTC
TRBV10-3	once	TRBJ1-6	-	14	CAISGTSYNSPLHF	TGTGCCATCAGTGGGACATCGTATAATTCACCCCTCCACTTT
TRBV28	few	TRBJ2-3	-	14	CASSFRLSTDTQYF	TGTGCCAGCAGTTTCCGGCTTAGCACAGATACGCAGTATTTT
TRBV12-5	-	TRBJ2-3	-	12	CASGRKINTQYF	TGTGCTAGTGGCCGAAAAATAAATACGCAGTATTTT
TRBV7-9	-	TRBJ2-6	TRBD1	18	CASSVLGQGSSGANVLTF	TGTGCCAGCAGCGTGCTGGGACAGGGAAGCTCTGGGGCCAACGTCCTGACTTTC
TRBV25-1	few	TRBJ1-2	TRBD1	14	CASTDRGFVGGYTF	TGTGCCAGCACTGACAGGGGGTTCGTGGGTGGCTACACCTTC
TRBV2	-	TRBJ2-7	-	13	CASSVTPSYEQYF	TGTGCCAGCAGTGTTACACCCTCCTACGAGCAGTACTTC
TRBV6-5	-	TRBJ2-7	-	15	CASSYSLWSNDEQYF	TGTGCCAGCAGTTACTCCCTATGGAGCAACGACGAGCAGTACTTC
TRBV19	-	TRBJ1-2	-	11	CASSSSSVYTF	TGTGCCAGTAGTTCTTCATCAGTCTACACCTTC
TRBV10-3	few	TRBJ2-7	-	13	CAIRTGTQYEQYF	TGTGCCATCAGAACCGGGACACAATACGAGCAGTACTTC
TRBV19	few	TRBJ2-7	-	14	CASSIGATGYEQYF	TGTGCCAGTAGTATCGGGGCGACTGGCTACGAGCAGTACTTC
TRBV2	-	TRBJ1-1	-	13	CASRETLTAEAFF	TGTGCCAGCAGGGAAACTCTGACAGCCGAAGCTTTCTTT
TRBV12-3/TRBV12-4	few	TRBJ2-2	TRBD1	16	CASSLTGFLGTGELFF	TGTGCCAGCAGTTTGACAGGGTTCTTAGGGACCGGGGAGCTGTTTTTT
TRBV7-6	-	TRBJ2-1	TRBD2	15	CASNLRGGAYNEQFF	TGTGCCAGCAACCTTCGCGGGGGGGCCTACAATGAGCAGTTCTTC
TRBV4-1	-	TRBJ1-1	-	15	CASSLGPGRNTEAFF	TGCGCCAGCAGCCTCGGGCCCGGCAGGAACACTGAAGCTTTCTTT
TRBV29-1	few	TRBJ1-1	-	13	CSGHKRGSTEAFF	TGCAGCGGCCACAAAAGGGGTTCCACTGAAGCTTTCTTT
TRBV7-2	many	TRBJ2-5	-	14	CASSLGWDGETQYF	TGTGCCAGCAGCCTTGGCTGGGACGGTGAGACCCAGTACTTC
TRBV25-1	many	TRBJ2-1	TRBD1	18	CASSTFLIGQGSYNEQFF	TGTGCCAGCAGTACCTTTCTTATCGGACAGGGCTCCTACAATGAGCAGTTCTTC
TRBV5-4	-	TRBJ2-2	TRBD2	16	CASSLLQAGYTGELFF	TGTGCCAGCAGCTTGCTTCAAGCGGGGTACACCGGGGAGCTGTTTTTT
TRBV12-3/TRBV12-4	few	TRBJ1-2	TRBD1	15	CASSSLENRGYGYTF	TGTGCCAGCAGTTCGTTAGAGAACAGGGGCTATGGCTACACCTTC
TRBV20-1	-	TRBJ2-7	-	14	CSARDRYISYEQYF	TGCAGTGCTAGAGATCGGTATATTTCCTACGAGCAGTACTTC
TRBV6-5	few	TRBJ2-2	TRBD2	16	CASSYSASGYTGELFF	TGTGCCAGCAGTTACTCGGCTAGCGGATACACCGGGGAGCTGTTTTTT
TRBV6-2/TRBV6-3	many	TRBJ2-2	TRBD1	16	CASSYWTGPNTGELFF	TGTGCCAGCAGTTACTGGACAGGACCGAACACCGGGGAGCTGTTTTTT
TRBV7-3	-	TRBJ1-3	TRBD1	15	CASSSTGGTGNTIYF	TGTGCCAGCAGCTCCACAGGGGGTACTGGAAACACCATATATTTT
TRBV12-3/TRBV12-4	few	TRBJ2-7	-	14	CASSYGLSFYEQYF	TGTGCCAGCAGTTATGGTCTTTCATTTTACGAGCAGTACTTC
TRBV19	-	TRBJ1-1	TRBD1	14	CASSADRERPEAFF	TGTGCCAGTAGTGCTGACAGGGAAAGACCTGAAGCTTTCTTT
TRBV4-1	-	TRBJ1-2	-	12	CASSQDVDGYTF	TGCGCCAGCAGCCAAGATGTGGATGGCTACACCTTC
TRBV27	-	TRBJ1-2	-	14	CASSRPGENYGYTF	TGTGCCAGCAGCCGCCCCGGGGAAAACTATGGCTACACCTTC
TRBV6-5	few	TRBJ2-5	-	15	CASTYSGARQETQYF	TGTGCCAGCACTTACTCGGGGGCTAGGCAGGAGACCCAGTACTTC
TRBV7-6	few	TRBJ2-3	TRBD2	16	CASSPRLAGEGDTQYF	TGTGCCAGCAGCCCTAGACTAGCGGGGGAGGGAGATACGCAGTATTTT